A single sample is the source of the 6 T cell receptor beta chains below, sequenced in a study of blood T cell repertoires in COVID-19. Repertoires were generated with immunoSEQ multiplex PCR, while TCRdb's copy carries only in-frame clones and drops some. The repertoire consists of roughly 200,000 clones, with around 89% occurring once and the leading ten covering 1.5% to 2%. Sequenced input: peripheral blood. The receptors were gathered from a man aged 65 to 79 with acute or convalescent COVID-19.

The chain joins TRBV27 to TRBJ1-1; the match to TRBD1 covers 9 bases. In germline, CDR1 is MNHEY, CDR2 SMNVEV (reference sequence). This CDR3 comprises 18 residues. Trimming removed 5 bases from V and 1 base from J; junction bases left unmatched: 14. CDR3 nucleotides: TGTGCCAGCAGTCCGACTAGGCACAGGGGGCGGTCGAACACTGAAGCTTTCTTT. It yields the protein CASSPTRHRGRSNTEAFF.

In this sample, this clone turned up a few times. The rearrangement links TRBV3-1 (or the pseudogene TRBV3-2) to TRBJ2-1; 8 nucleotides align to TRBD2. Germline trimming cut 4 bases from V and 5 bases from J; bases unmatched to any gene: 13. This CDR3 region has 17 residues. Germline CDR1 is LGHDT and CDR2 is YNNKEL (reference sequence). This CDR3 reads CASSPQSSSGPNNEQFF. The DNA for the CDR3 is TGTGCCAGCAGCCCTCAATCATCTAGCGGGCCTAACAATGAGCAGTTCTTC.

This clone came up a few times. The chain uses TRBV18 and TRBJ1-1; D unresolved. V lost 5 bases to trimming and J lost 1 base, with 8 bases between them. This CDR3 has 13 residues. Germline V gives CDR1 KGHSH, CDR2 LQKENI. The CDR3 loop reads CASSGNKNTEAFF. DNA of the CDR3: TGTGCCAGCTCAGGCAACAAGAACACTGAAGCTTTCTTT. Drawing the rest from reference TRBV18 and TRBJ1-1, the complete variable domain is NAGVMQNPRHLVRRRGQEARLRCSPMKGHSHVYWYRQLPEEGLKFMVYLQKENIIDESGMPKERFSAEFPKEGPSILRIQQVVRGDSAAYFCASSGNKNTEAFFGQGTRLTVV.

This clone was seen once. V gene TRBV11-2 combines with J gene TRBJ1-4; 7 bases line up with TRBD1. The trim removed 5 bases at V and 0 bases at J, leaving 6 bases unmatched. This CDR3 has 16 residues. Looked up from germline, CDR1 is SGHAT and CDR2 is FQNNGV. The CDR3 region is CASSPGQRTTNEKLFF. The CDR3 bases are TGTGCCAGCAGCCCGGGACAGCGAACAACTAATGAAAAACTGTTTTTT.

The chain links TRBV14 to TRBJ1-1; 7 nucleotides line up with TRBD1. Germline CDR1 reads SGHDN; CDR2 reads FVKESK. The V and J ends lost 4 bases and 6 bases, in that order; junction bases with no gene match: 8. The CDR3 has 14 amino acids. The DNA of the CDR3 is TGTGCCAGCAGCCCCAACACAGGGGTCCCTGAAGCTTTCTTT. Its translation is CASSPNTGVPEAFF.

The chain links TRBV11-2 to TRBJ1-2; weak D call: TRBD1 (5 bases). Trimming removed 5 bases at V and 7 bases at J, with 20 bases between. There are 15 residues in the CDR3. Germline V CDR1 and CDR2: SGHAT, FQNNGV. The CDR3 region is CASSPGRGERIGYTF. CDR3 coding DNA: TGTGCCAGCAGCCCAGGACGGGGGGAACGGATTGGCTACACCTTC. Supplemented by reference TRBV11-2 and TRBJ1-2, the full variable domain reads EAGVAQSPRYKIIEKRQSVAFWCNPISGHATLYWYQQILGQGPKLLIQFQNNGVVDDSQLPKDRFSAERLKGVDSTLKIQPAKLEDSAVYLCASSPGRGERIGYTFGSGTRLTVV.